This TCR beta chain is drawn from a study of Graves' ophthalmopathy and Graves' hyperthyroidism. Trimming removed 0 bases from V and 5 bases from J; junction bases left unmatched: 6. The CDR3 runs to 15 residues. Germline V gives CDR1 MNHEY, CDR2 SVGAGI. Ten or more counts support this clonotype. The sequenced template was RNA, covering the TCR beta CDR3 region. First-round RT-PCR used HTBI primers; second-round multiplex PCR followed. TCRdb re-analysed the multiplex PCR reads in MiXCR, keeping a single row per CDR3 protein. The data contain 300,000 to 500,000 distinct CDR3 sequences, 15% to 19% of them seen just once; the ten biggest clones take up 5.5% to 7%. PBMCs originated in 10 ml of fresh peripheral blood.

This receptor was obtained from a woman aged 18-29 years with stable Graves' hyperthyroidism. The chain is built from TRBV6-5 and TRBJ2-7, with TRBD1 matching over 8 bases. Sequencing input: peripheral blood. The CDR3 loop reads CASSYSADRVDEQYF. Here the CDR3 DNA reads TGTGCCAGCAGTTACTCTGCGGACAGGGTGGACGAGCAGTACTTC.